The next 22 T cell receptor beta chains were all read from a single sample in a study of graft-versus-host responses after intestinal transplantation. Libraries were prepared by immunoSEQ multiplex PCR; TCRdb keeps only in-frame clonotypes and omits some of them. The sample shows about 21,000 clones, 40% to 50% of them seen only once. The authors combined roughly 200,000 CFSE-labeled responder cells with roughly 200,000 irradiated, violet-dye-labeled stimulator cells in plates. The source material was alloreactive CD8+ T cells from a mixed lymphocyte reaction culture, sampled before intestinal transplant. As for subset: CFSE-low proliferating T cells sorted from approximately 6-day pre-transplant mixed lymphocyte reaction (GvH or HvG direction). Receptor source: a human patient who received an intestinal transplant.

The V gene is TRBV28, the J gene TRBJ2-1; D unresolved. Germline CDR1 is MDHEN and CDR2 is SYDVKM. This CDR3 has 16 residues. Trimming shortened V by 4 bases and J by 8 bases, and 21 bases separated the two germline ends. The CDR3 coding sequence is TGTGCCAGCAGTTCCACCGACACCTACCGAGTGGATGAGCAGTTCTTC. The encoded protein is CASSSTDTYRVDEQFF. Together with reference TRBV28 and TRBJ2-1, the CDR3 gives the full variable domain: DVKVTQSSRYLVKRTGEKVFLECVQDMDHENMFWYRQDPGLGLRLIYFSYDVKMKEKGDIPEGYSVSREKKERFSLILESASTNQTSMYLCASSSTDTYRVDEQFFGPGTRLTVL.

This clone was counted a few times. V is TRBV4-1 and J is TRBJ2-2; D could derive from TRBD1 or TRBD2 (5 bases each). Germline CDR1 and CDR2: MGHRA and YSYEKL. The CDR3 covers 14 residues. Trimming took off 4 bases at V and 6 bases at J, with 12 bases between the two ends. The CDR3 DNA reads TGCGCCAGCAGCCCCCCTGAGGGGTCCGGGGAGCTGTTTTTT. It specifies CASSPPEGSGELFF.

This chain links TRBV1 with TRBJ2-7; the table's D call, TRBD2, was not checked against the DNA. TRBV1 is tagged as a pseudogene. This CDR3 contains 18 residues. This chain's CDR3 is CTSSQAGTSGSSDYEQYF. CDR3 DNA sequence: TGCACCAGCAGCCAAGCCGGGACTAGCGGGAGCTCCGACTACGAGCAGTACTTC.

This clone was seen a handful of times. The CDR3 sequence is CASSSTGQSTEAFF. Here the CDR3 DNA reads TGTGCCAGCAGCTCTACAGGGCAAAGCACTGAAGCTTTCTTT. The chain couples TRBV7-3 to TRBJ1-1; D might be TRBD1 (6 bases). Germline loops: CDR1 SGHTA, CDR2 FQGTGA. With 4 bases removed from V and 4 bases from J, the gap between germline ends came to 13 bases. CDR3 length equals 14 residues.

V and J are TRBV5-6 and TRBJ1-2; D not certain. The CDR3 contains 13 residues. Germline V lookup: CDR1 SGHDT, CDR2 YYEEEE. V was shortened by 3 bases and J by 5 bases, with 11 bases between the two germline ends. This CDR3 is CASSWEYRYGYTF. The CDR3 DNA reads TGTGCCAGCAGCTGGGAGTATAGGTATGGCTACACCTTC.

This clone is termed medium-sized. The CDR3 here is CASSYGVGAWPQHF. CDR3 coding DNA: TGTGCCAGCAGTTACGGTGTAGGAGCATGGCCCCAGCATTTT. This chain connects TRBV6-6 to TRBJ1-5; D uncertain. Germline CDR1 reads MNHNY; CDR2 reads SVGAGI (reference sequence). Trimming took 2 bases from V and 9 from J, leaving 14 bases between them. The CDR3 length is 14 residues.

This chain connects TRBV5-1 to TRBJ2-1; TRBD2 matches 12 bases. Germline V lookup: CDR1 SGHRS, CDR2 YFSETQ. This CDR3 has 15 residues. The ends lost 7 bases at V and 6 bases at J; junction bases unmatched: 8. In DNA form, the CDR3 reads TGCGCCAGCTTCCTAGCGGGAGGGCCTGTCAATGAGCAGTTCTTC. Its translation is CASFLAGGPVNEQFF.

The chain has TRBV28 and TRBJ2-1, with 8 nucleotides matching TRBD1. Germline lookup yields CDR1 MDHEN and CDR2 SYDVKM. J gave up 7 bases and V 5 bases, and 7 bases lay outside the gene matches. CDR3 size: 14 residues. CDR3 in DNA: TGTGCCAGCAGTCCCCCAGGGGGCGCGAATGAGCAGTTCTTC. This codes for CASSPPGGANEQFF.

The chain couples TRBV7-8 to TRBJ1-2; D is undetermined. The CDR3 loop spans 15 amino acids. The germline V gene has CDR1 SGHVS and CDR2 FQNEAQ. V lost 2 bases and J 8 bases, leaving 18 bases between the germline ends. The CDR3 DNA is TGTGCCAGCAGCTTATTCGGCAGACAAGCGGTGGGCTACACCTTC. This encodes CASSLFGRQAVGYTF.

The gene calls are TRBV19 and TRBJ2-7, with 10 bases matching TRBD2. The junction had 3 bases not matched to a gene; V was cut back by 2 bases and J by 2 bases. The CDR3 contains 15 residues. Germline lookup yields CDR1 LNHDA and CDR2 SQIVND (reference sequence). Here the CDR3 reads CASSISSGGPYEQYF. The CDR3, as DNA: TGTGCCAGTAGTATAAGTAGCGGGGGGCCCTACGAGCAGTACTTC.

The CDR3 reads CASSPPPKGDRGGAGANVLTF. The DNA for the CDR3 is TGTGCCAGCTCACCACCTCCTAAGGGGGACAGGGGAGGTGCCGGGGCCAACGTCCTGACTTTC. V is TRBV18 and J is TRBJ2-6, with 10 bases lining up with TRBD1. From germline, CDR1 is KGHSH and CDR2 LQKENI. V lost 0 bases, J lost 4 bases, and 15 bases stayed unmatched. The CDR3 consists of 21 residues.

By sample fraction, this clone is medium-sized. CDR3: CSVARLANYGYTF. CDR3 DNA sequence: TGCAGCGTTGCGAGATTAGCTAACTATGGCTACACCTTC. J is TRBJ1-2 and V is TRBV29-1, with unresolved D. The CDR3 consists of 13 residues. Trimming took off 4 bases at V and 0 bases at J, with 9 bases between the two ends. The germline V gene encodes CDR1 SQVTM and CDR2 ANQGSEA.

The chain links TRBV5-1 to TRBJ1-1; perhaps TRBD1 as D (6 bases). Germline CDR1 and CDR2: SGHRS and YFSETQ. The CDR3 consists of 14 residues. The ends were cut back, 2 bases at V and 4 bases at J, with 12 bases in the middle. DNA of the CDR3: TGCGCCAGCAGCTTACAGGGAATGGCCACTGAAGCTTTCTTT. As protein: CASSLQGMATEAFF.

This clone is termed medium-sized. The J gene is TRBJ2-1, the V gene TRBV18, with TRBD2 matching 14 bases. The CDR3 has 17 amino acids. The ends lost 4 bases at V and 8 bases at J; junction bases unmatched: 10. Germline values: CDR1 KGHSH, CDR2 LQKENI. CDR3 protein: CASSLRVGTSGSHEQFF. In nucleotides, the CDR3 is TGTGCCAGCTCACTCCGCGTTGGGACTAGCGGGAGCCATGAGCAGTTCTTC.

By frequency in the sample, this clone is medium-sized (0.01 to 0.1%). The gene calls are TRBV5-4 and TRBJ2-1; TRBD2 matches 8 bases. The germline V gene encodes CDR1 SGHNT and CDR2 YYREEE (reference sequence). The CDR3 loop spans 14 amino acids. Losses at the gene ends were 4 bases for V and 7 bases for J; bases not matched to a gene: 7. The CDR3 here is CASSLSGIWNEQFF. The CDR3, as DNA: TGTGCCAGCAGCCTTAGCGGGATTTGGAATGAGCAGTTCTTC.

Only one count was recorded for this clone. The V call is TRBV11-1, the J call TRBJ2-1; D gene unclear. The germline gives CDR1 SGHAT, CDR2 FQDESV (reference sequence). Trimming took off 1 base at V and 3 bases at J, with 4 bases between the two ends. This CDR3 comprises 13 residues. This chain's CDR3 is CASSLGSYNEQFF. The CDR3 DNA sequence: TGTGCCAGCAGCTTAGGAAGCTACAATGAGCAGTTCTTC.

The chain employs TRBV28 and TRBJ2-1, with D maybe TRBD2 (5 bases). Germline CDR1 and CDR2: MDHEN and SYDVKM. Trimming pared 5 bases from V and 0 bases from J, leaving 8 bases between. There are 14 residues in the CDR3. The CDR3 spells CASSPGDSYNEQFF. The CDR3 nucleotides are TGTGCCAGCAGTCCCGGGGACTCCTACAATGAGCAGTTCTTC. Supplemented by reference TRBV28 and TRBJ2-1, the full variable domain reads DVKVTQSSRYLVKRTGEKVFLECVQDMDHENMFWYRQDPGLGLRLIYFSYDVKMKEKGDIPEGYSVSREKKERFSLILESASTNQTSMYLCASSPGDSYNEQFFGPGTRLTVL.

In this sample, this clone turned up a few times. This sequence joins TRBV11-3 and TRBJ2-2, with 7 bases lining up with TRBD1. The CDR3 has 16 amino acids. In germline, CDR1 is SGHNT, CDR2 YENEEA. The V segment lost 5 bases and the J segment 1 base; nucleotides outside the gene matches: 7. CDR3 nucleotide sequence: TGTGCCAGCAGCGCTTACACAGGGGAGAACACCGGGGAGCTGTTTTTT. The encoded protein is CASSAYTGENTGELFF.

This clone was picked up a small number of times. V is TRBV6-6 and J is TRBJ2-3; D unclear. CDR3 length: 11 amino acids. The V end lost 2 bases, the J end lost 6 bases, and 3 bases lay between the germline ends. Germline V gene data show CDR1 as MNHNY and CDR2 as SVGAGI (reference sequence). In DNA form, the CDR3 reads TGTGCCAGCAGTTACATGGATACGCAGTATTTT. Translated: CASSYMDTQYF.

By proportion, this clone is medium-sized (0.01 to 0.1%). The V call is TRBV6-5, the J call TRBJ1-5; maybe TRBD1 (5 bases). Germline lookup yields CDR1 MNHEY and CDR2 SVGAGI. This CDR3 spans 13 amino acids. V gave up 6 bases and J gave up 0 bases, with 6 bases separating them. Written as DNA, the CDR3 is TGTGCCAGCAGGACAGCTAGCAATCAGCCCCAGCATTTT. This translates into CASRTASNQPQHF.

By share, this clone counts as medium-sized. J is TRBJ2-3 and V is TRBV7-3, with 9 nucleotides matching TRBD2. Trimming cost V 3 bases and J 4 bases; bases outside gene matches: 5. The V gene's germline CDR1 is SGHTA and CDR2 FQGTGA. The CDR3 has 15 residues. The CDR3 region has the DNA TGTGCCAGCAGCTTTAGCGGGAGACGGGCAGATACGCAGTATTTT. This translates into CASSFSGRRADTQYF. The entire variable domain, with the rest obtained from reference TRBV7-3 and TRBJ2-3, is as follows: GAGVSQTPSNKVTEKGKYVELRCDPISGHTALYWYRQSLGQGPEFLIYFQGTGAADDSGLPNDRFFAVRPEGSVSTLKIQRTERGDSAVYLCASSFSGRRADTQYFGPGTRLTVL.

The chain uses TRBV5-1 and TRBJ1-1; the D gene is possibly TRBD1 (5 bases). CDR1 SGHRS and CDR2 YFSETQ come from the germline V gene. The V gene lost 3 bases and the J gene lost 1 base, with 10 bases spanning the gap. CDR3 size: 14 residues. The CDR3 region has the DNA TGCGCCAGCAGCTCGGTGACAGAGAACACTGAAGCTTTCTTT. This encodes CASSSVTENTEAFF.